This passage covers 20 T cell receptor beta chains from one sample sequenced in a study of T cell responses to AZD1222 COVID-19 vaccine. Measured with immunoSEQ multiplex PCR; TCRdb has only the in-frame clones, and not every one. This sample has around 120,000 clones, with about 92% found just once. The material was peripheral blood, obtained 28 days after the second AZD1222 dose. Source of these receptors: an adult who received the AZD1222 COVID-19 vaccine.

The V and J genes are TRBV23-1 and TRBJ2-5; TRBD2 aligns across 7 bases. TRBV23-1 is assigned to the ORF class and has an uncertain function. The CDR3 is 15 amino acids. Trimming removed 8 bases from V and 0 bases from J; junction bases left unmatched: 9. The CDR3 DNA is TGCGCCAGCCCTCAATCCGGGACTAACCAAGAGACCCAGTACTTC. Its protein product is CASPQSGTNQETQYF.

V and J are TRBV6-1 and TRBJ1-1; D gene unclear. With 2 bases removed from V and 6 bases from J, the gap between germline ends came to 13 bases. Germline CDR1 reads MNHNS; CDR2 reads SASEGT. CDR3 length equals 14 residues. Here the CDR3 DNA reads TGTGCCAGCAGTGAAACCTATAAGGGCGCTGAAGCTTTCTTT. Residues: CASSETYKGAEAFF.

The chain recombines TRBV20-1 with TRBJ2-7; 13 bases map to TRBD2. CDR1 is DFQATT, CDR2 SNEGSKA, per germline (reference sequence). The CDR3 is made up of 16 amino acids. Unmatched junction bases numbered 10, after V lost 3 bases and J lost 5 bases. For the CDR3, the DNA is TGCAGTGCTAGTTCGTTCGGACTAGCGGGGGCCCACGAGCAGTACTTC. Protein: CSASSFGLAGAHEQYF.

The chain uses TRBV29-1 and TRBJ2-3, with D hard to call. Looked up from germline, CDR1 is SQVTM and CDR2 is ANQGSEA. V gave up 7 bases and J gave up 0 bases, with 11 bases separating them. This CDR3 has 13 amino acids. DNA for the CDR3: TGCAGCGCCGTGCTAGATAGCACAGATACGCAGTATTTT. Its protein is CSAVLDSTDTQYF.

The table lists this clone with a count of one. V usage is TRBV6-5 and J usage is TRBJ1-1; a weak D match, TRBD1 (5 bases). This CDR3 has 14 residues. Trimming stripped 2 bases from V and 4 bases from J, with 11 bases between. Germline CDR1 MNHEY, CDR2 SVGAGI. CDR3 coding DNA: TGTGCCAGCAGTTACGGGGGAACCTCCACTGAAGCTTTCTTT. Translating gives CASSYGGTSTEAFF.

J is TRBJ1-1 and V is TRBV6-1; D unclear. The CDR3 consists of 15 residues. Germline CDR1 reads MNHNS; CDR2 reads SASEGT. V lost 2 bases, J lost 0 bases, and 10 bases lay in between. The DNA of the CDR3 is TGTGCCAGCAGTGAAATGATGCAGATGAACACTGAAGCTTTCTTT. It specifies CASSEMMQMNTEAFF.

The V call is TRBV9, the J call TRBJ1-4, with D hard to call. The germline V gene encodes CDR1 SGDLS and CDR2 YYNGEE. V was trimmed by 4 bases and J by 4 bases, leaving 11 bases between them. CDR3 length: 14 residues. The CDR3 here is CASSPLEVNEKLFF. The CDR3 nucleotides are TGTGCCAGCAGCCCCCTCGAAGTTAATGAAAAACTGTTTTTT. The whole variable domain, remainder taken from reference TRBV9 and TRBJ1-4, is DSGVTQTPKHLITATGQRVTLRCSPRSGDLSVYWYQQSLDQGLQFLIQYYNGEERAKGNILERFSAQQFPDLHSELNLSSLELGDSALYFCASSPLEVNEKLFFGSGTQLSVL.

The chain has TRBV11-3 and TRBJ1-2; D unclear. The length of the CDR3 is 13 residues. The V and J ends lost 2 bases and 10 bases respectively, with 14 bases between them. Germline loops: CDR1 SGHNT, CDR2 YENEEA. This CDR3 is CASSLRSGGDYTF. CDR3 in DNA: TGTGCCAGCAGCTTACGGAGTGGCGGAGACTACACCTTC. The variable domain in full, completed from reference TRBV11-3 and TRBJ1-2, reads EAGVVQSPRYKIIEKKQPVAFWCNPISGHNTLYWYLQNLGQGPELLIRYENEEAVDDSQLPKDRFSAERLKGVDSTLKIQPAELGDSAVYLCASSLRSGGDYTFGSGTRLTVV.

The CDR3 is CASSLGDGINEQFF. Written as DNA, the CDR3 is TGCGCCAGCAGCCTTGGCGATGGGATTAATGAGCAGTTCTTC. The J gene is TRBJ2-1, the V gene TRBV4-3; D is unresolved. Germline CDR1 LGHNA, CDR2 YSLEER. V was cut by 4 bases and J by 7 bases, with 14 bases left in between. The CDR3 runs 14 residues.

The chain employs TRBV27 and TRBJ2-3; 7 bases are shared with TRBD2. The germline CDR1 and CDR2 sequences are MNHEY and SMNVEV (reference sequence). The CDR3 is 12 residues long. Trimming at V came to 9 bases and at J to 3 bases, leaving 3 bases not matched to a gene. The CDR3 sequence: CASWGGTDTQYF. The DNA of the CDR3 is TGTGCCAGTTGGGGGGGGACAGATACGCAGTATTTT.

The J gene is TRBJ1-1, the V gene TRBV5-6; D is uncertain. V lost 1 base to trimming and J lost 1 base, with 11 bases between them. The CDR3 totals 15 residues. The germline V gene encodes CDR1 SGHDT and CDR2 YYEEEE. CDR3 sequence reads: CASSLKVEENTEAFF. The CDR3, as DNA: TGTGCCAGCAGCTTGAAAGTTGAGGAGAACACTGAAGCTTTCTTT.

The chain combines TRBV6-5 with TRBJ2-1, with D hard to call. CDR3 size: 15 residues. Trimming took off 4 bases at V and 2 bases at J, with 12 bases between the two ends. CDR1 is MNHEY and CDR2 is SVGAGI in the germline V gene. The CDR3 sequence is CASSSMSGTYNEQFF. For the CDR3, the DNA is TGTGCCAGCAGTTCCATGTCCGGTACCTACAATGAGCAGTTCTTC.

This clone is a singleton in its sample. The chain carries TRBV11-3 and TRBJ2-7; 9 bases are shared with TRBD2. This CDR3 contains 14 residues. CDR1 and CDR2 from the germline V gene are SGHNT and YENEEA. After removal of 5 bases from V and 0 bases from J, the junction contained 2 bases not matched to a gene. The CDR3 loop reads CASSLAGNSYEQYF. The CDR3 DNA sequence: TGTGCCAGCAGCCTAGCGGGGAACTCCTACGAGCAGTACTTC.

This clone has just one count. This rearrangement joins TRBV7-2 to TRBJ2-1; D perhaps matches TRBD2 (6 bases). Looked up from germline, CDR1 is SGHTA and CDR2 is FQGNSA. V lost 5 bases to trimming and J lost 7 bases, with 27 bases between them. The CDR3 extends over 18 amino acids. The CDR3 DNA follows: TGTGCCAGCAGCCAATGGGGGATCGGAGGGGCGATAAGGAATGAGCAGTTCTTC. This gives the protein CASSQWGIGGAIRNEQFF.

The chain couples TRBV10-1 to TRBJ1-1; D may be TRBD1 (6 bases). The length of the CDR3 is 14 residues. Germline lookup yields CDR1 WNHNN and CDR2 SYGVQD (reference sequence). V lost 3 bases and J lost 6, with 14 bases in between. CDR3 nucleotides: TGCGCCAGCAGTGACCGGGGGCCCCCCGCTGAAGCTTTCTTT. Its protein is CASSDRGPPAEAFF.

The chain links TRBV19 to TRBJ1-2; 8 positions agree with TRBD1. The CDR3 is 13 amino acids. Germline trimming cut 6 bases from V and 8 bases from J; bases unmatched to any gene: 8. Germline CDR1 is LNHDA and CDR2 is SQIVND (reference sequence). For the CDR3, the DNA is TGTGCCAGTAGCGACCAGGGGGCGCGGGGCTACACCTTC. This encodes CASSDQGARGYTF.

The V and J genes are TRBV29-1 and TRBJ2-5; 7 bases line up with TRBD1. The V gene end was trimmed by 5 bases and the J gene end by 2 bases; junction bases not matched to a gene: 17. The CDR3 sequence is 17 residues long. In germline, CDR1 is SQVTM, CDR2 ANQGSEA. CDR3 nucleotide sequence: TGCAGCGTTCAGGGGCAGGGACAGCGGTGGGGACAAGAGACCCAGTACTTC. It translates to CSVQGQGQRWGQETQYF.

This clone has a single count. CDR3 in amino acids: CASSEAPGMEKLFF. Written as DNA, the CDR3 is TGTGCCAGCAGTGAAGCCCCAGGGATGGAAAAACTGTTTTTT. The chain has TRBV25-1 and TRBJ1-4, with a possible D match to TRBD1 (5 bases). Germline values: CDR1 MGHDK, CDR2 SYGVNS. Trimming left V 2 bases short and J 8 bases short, with 12 bases between. CDR3 length: 14 residues.

V usage is TRBV30 and J usage is TRBJ1-5; weak D call: TRBD1 (5 bases). Germline values: CDR1 GTSNPN, CDR2 SVGIG (reference sequence). V was pared by 0 bases and J by 2 bases, with 17 bases between. The CDR3 contains 17 residues. The CDR3 DNA follows: TGTGCCTGGAGTGTTGGCAGGGTGGGACTGGGCAATCAGCCCCAGCATTTT. Protein: CAWSVGRVGLGNQPQHF.

The chain couples TRBV10-3 to TRBJ1-2, with 8 bases aligning to TRBD1. Trimming at V came to 0 bases and at J to 7 bases, leaving 4 bases not matched to a gene. Looked up from germline, CDR1 is ENHRY and CDR2 is SYGVKD. This CDR3 region has 14 residues. CDR3 amino acids: CAISESDRVGGYTF. CDR3 nucleotides: TGTGCCATCAGTGAGTCGGACAGGGTTGGTGGCTACACCTTC.